This T cell receptor beta chain stems from a study of cytomegalovirus exposure and HLA in healthy donors. Study-wide results and caveats: TCR beta sequences reportedly predicted the HLA-A and HLA-B alleles of most subjects accurately. V- and J-gene trimming in TCR beta was tied to a missense DCLRE1C variant by an analysis performed later. It emerged from a later analysis that several of the most significant clusters appeared to be linked to common viral pathogens.

The PCR had 60 Vbeta and 13 Jbeta primers. This table comes from immunoSEQ multiplex PCR, and its TCRdb copy is limited to in-frame clones, with some not included. The repertoire consists of over 150,000 clones, with approximately 80% occurring once and the leading ten covering around 14%. As for this clone: Its cognate antigen is unknown.

Sequencing input: PBMCs. The receptor comes from a woman between 45 and 60 years old in good health and CMV-seronegative.

The CDR3 bases are TGTGCCAGCAGCTTAGACCGGCTTTCCGCAGGGGAGCAGTACTTC. Translated: CASSLDRLSAGEQYF. V is TRBV7-9 and J is TRBJ2-7; tentatively, D is TRBD1 (5 bases). Trimming pared 1 base from V and 7 bases from J, leaving 17 bases between. The germline gives CDR1 SEHNR, CDR2 FQNEAQ (reference sequence). This CDR3 is built from 15 residues.